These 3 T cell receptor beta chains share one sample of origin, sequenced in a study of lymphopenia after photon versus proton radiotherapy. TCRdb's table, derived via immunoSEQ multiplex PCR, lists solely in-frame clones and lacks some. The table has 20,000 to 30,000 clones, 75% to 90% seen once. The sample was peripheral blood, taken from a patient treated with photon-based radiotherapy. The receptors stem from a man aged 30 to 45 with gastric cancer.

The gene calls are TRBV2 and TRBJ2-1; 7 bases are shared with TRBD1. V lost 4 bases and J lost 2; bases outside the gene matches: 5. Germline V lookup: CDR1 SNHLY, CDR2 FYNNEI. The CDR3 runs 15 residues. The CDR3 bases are TGTGCCAGCAGTGTGGACAGGAAAACCTACAATGAGCAGTTCTTC. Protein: CASSVDRKTYNEQFF.

DNA for the CDR3: TGTGCCAGCAGTTTGGGAATTTCGTACGAGCAGTACTTC. As protein: CASSLGISYEQYF. The J gene is TRBJ2-7, the V gene TRBV28, with D uncertain. From germline, CDR1 is MDHEN and CDR2 SYDVKM. The CDR3 sequence is 13 residues long. Trimming pared 3 bases from V and 4 bases from J, leaving 10 bases between. Using reference TRBV28 and TRBJ2-7 for the parts outside the CDR3, the full variable domain is DVKVTQSSRYLVKRTGEKVFLECVQDMDHENMFWYRQDPGLGLRLIYFSYDVKMKEKGDIPEGYSVSREKKERFSLILESASTNQTSMYLCASSLGISYEQYFGPGTRLTVT.

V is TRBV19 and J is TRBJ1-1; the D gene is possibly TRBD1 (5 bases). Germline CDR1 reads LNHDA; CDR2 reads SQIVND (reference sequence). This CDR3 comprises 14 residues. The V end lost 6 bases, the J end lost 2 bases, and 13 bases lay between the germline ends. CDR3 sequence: CASRADSYNTEAFF. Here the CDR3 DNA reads TGTGCCAGTAGGGCCGACAGCTACAACACTGAAGCTTTCTTT.